Following are 31 T cell receptor beta chains from one sample sequenced in a study of blood T cell repertoires in COVID-19. Repertoires were generated with immunoSEQ multiplex PCR, while TCRdb's copy carries only in-frame clones and drops some. The sample carries fewer than 100,000 clones, more than 75% recorded once. The sequenced sample consisted of peripheral blood. The receptors were sampled from a human donor in a cohort sampled during active COVID-19.

The CDR3 DNA is TGCGCCAGCAGCCAAGGGGGGGGGACTAATAACTATGGCTACACCTTC. Encoded protein: CASSQGGGTNNYGYTF. This chain uses TRBV4-3 with TRBJ1-2; D may be TRBD1 (5 bases). This CDR3 has 16 amino acids. CDR1 and CDR2 (germline): LGHNA, YSLEER. The V end lost 1 base, the J end lost 1 base, and 13 bases lay between the germline ends.

The chain uses TRBV9 and TRBJ2-1, with TRBD2 matching over 8 bases. This CDR3 spans 15 amino acids. The germline CDR1 and CDR2 sequences are SGDLS and YYNGEE. V lost 4 bases and J lost 5; bases outside the gene matches: 8. The CDR3 sequence: CASSPGRAGDNEQFF. CDR3 nucleotide sequence: TGTGCCAGCAGCCCCGGGCGAGCGGGGGACAATGAGCAGTTCTTC.

The chain employs TRBV19 and TRBJ2-2; D possibly corresponds to TRBD2 (6 bases). The CDR3 has 17 residues. V shed 7 bases and J shed 1 base, with 19 bases lying between them. Germline-derived CDR1 and CDR2 are LNHDA and SQIVND (reference sequence). The CDR3 nucleotides are TGTGCCAGTATCGGGAGTTGGGCCGGGGGGAACACCGGGGAGCTGTTTTTT. Protein: CASIGSWAGGNTGELFF. The full variable domain, with the rest looked up from reference TRBV19 and TRBJ2-2, is DGGITQSPKYLFRKEGQNVTLSCEQNLNHDAMYWYRQDPGQGLRLIYYSQIVNDFQKGDIAEGYSVSREKKESFPLTVTSAQKNPTAFYLCASIGSWAGGNTGELFFGEGSRLTVL.

This clone was counted a few times. The rearrangement joins TRBV4-1 to TRBJ1-1; the D gene is possibly TRBD1 (5 bases). From germline, CDR1 is MGHRA and CDR2 YSYEKL. V was shortened by 2 bases and J by 4 bases, with 17 bases between the two germline ends. CDR3 length equals 16 residues. For the CDR3, the DNA is TGCGCCAGCAGCCAATTGGGCTCCGCGGGGGGCACTGAAGCTTTCTTT. It translates to CASSQLGSAGGTEAFF.

J is TRBJ2-3 and V is TRBV5-6; the match to TRBD2 covers 8 bases. This CDR3 is built from 15 residues. Germline CDR1 SGHDT, CDR2 YYEEEE. With V trimmed by 5 bases and J by 0 bases, 5 bases remained unmatched. CDR3 loop: CASRLAGHSTDTQYF. In DNA form, the CDR3 reads TGTGCCAGCAGGTTAGCGGGGCATAGCACAGATACGCAGTATTTT.

This sequence joins TRBV15 and TRBJ2-1; weak D call: TRBD2 (5 bases). The CDR3 spans 16 residues. Germline values: CDR1 LNHNV, CDR2 YYDKDF (reference sequence). V was pared by 0 bases and J by 3 bases, with 12 bases between. The CDR3 region is CATSRDWASNYNEQFF. CDR3 in DNA: TGTGCCACCAGCAGAGATTGGGCTAGCAACTACAATGAGCAGTTCTTC.

The chain is built from TRBV29-1 and TRBJ1-1; D is unresolved. V was shortened by 7 bases and J by 2 bases, with 11 bases between the two germline ends. The CDR3 is made up of 12 amino acids. CDR1 is SQVTM, CDR2 ANQGSEA, per germline. DNA of the CDR3: TGCAGCGCCGACACTGGCAACACTGAAGCTTTCTTT. Its translation is CSADTGNTEAFF.

The rearrangement uses TRBV2 and TRBJ2-7, with D possibly matching TRBD2 (6 bases). The CDR3 runs to 16 residues. Trimming removed 0 bases at V and 1 base at J, with 13 bases between. From germline, CDR1 is SNHLY and CDR2 FYNNEI. CDR3 sequence (DNA): TGTGCCAGCAGTGAAGCAGGAGCGGGCCTGTCCTACGAGCAGTACTTC. Translating gives CASSEAGAGLSYEQYF.

The chain recombines TRBV4-1 with TRBJ2-3, with TRBD2 matching 8 bases. After removal of 0 bases from V and 2 bases from J, the junction contained 13 bases not matched to a gene. Looked up from germline, CDR1 is MGHRA and CDR2 is YSYEKL. This CDR3 is 19 amino acids long. The DNA of the CDR3 is TGCGCCAGCAGCCAAGATCCTCCGGGACTAGGGAGGACCACAGATACGCAGTATTTT. It yields the protein CASSQDPPGLGRTTDTQYF.

In nucleotides, the CDR3 is TGTGCCAGCAGTTCCCGGGGTGGGTACACGCAGTATTTT. It specifies CASSSRGGYTQYF. The genes are TRBV12-3 or TRBV12-4 and TRBJ2-3, with D possibly being TRBD2 (5 bases). Trimming cost V 4 bases and J 9 bases, with 14 bases left between them. The length of the CDR3 is 13 residues.

This chain links TRBV5-1 with TRBJ1-3; unclear D gene. Germline V CDR1 and CDR2: SGHRS, YFSETQ. V lost 3 bases to trimming and J lost 0 bases, with 13 bases between them. The CDR3 is 16 amino acids. The DNA for the CDR3 is TGCGCCAGCAGCTATTATTTCAGCGGCTCTGGAAACACCATATATTTT. Translating it yields CASSYYFSGSGNTIYF. Based on the CDR3 plus reference TRBV5-1 and TRBJ1-3, the full variable domain is KAGVTQTPRYLIKTRGQQVTLSCSPISGHRSVSWYQQTPGQGLQFLFEYFSETQRNKGNFPGRFSGRQFSNSRSEMNVSTLELGDSALYLCASSYYFSGSGNTIYFGEGSWLTVV.

The chain combines TRBV7-6 with TRBJ2-2, with D possibly being TRBD2 (5 bases). Germline CDR1 reads SGHVS; CDR2 reads FNYEAQ. The CDR3 contains 15 residues. V lost 1 base to trimming and J lost 5 bases, with 11 bases between them. For the CDR3, the DNA is TGTGCCAGCAGCTTAGAACTAGGAAAGACCGGGGAGCTGTTTTTT. It is translated as CASSLELGKTGELFF.

V usage is TRBV6-5 and J usage is TRBJ1-1; maybe TRBD1 (6 bases). The CDR3 extends over 13 amino acids. CDR1 and CDR2 from the germline V gene are MNHEY and SVGAGI. Trimming removed 6 bases from V and 1 base from J, with 9 bases in between. The CDR3 protein is CASSKQGNTEAFF. CDR3 in DNA: TGTGCCAGCAGCAAACAGGGGAACACTGAAGCTTTCTTT.

This clone was recorded a few times. The rearrangement uses TRBV19 and TRBJ2-7, with a tentative D call TRBD2 (6 bases). The V and J ends lost 3 bases and 3 bases respectively, with 15 bases between them. The CDR3 is made up of 15 amino acids. CDR1 LNHDA and CDR2 SQIVND come from the germline V gene (reference sequence). The chain's CDR3 is CASSMGDSHVYEQYF. The CDR3, as DNA: TGTGCCAGTAGTATGGGGGACTCGCACGTCTACGAGCAGTACTTC.

This chain uses TRBV6-5 with TRBJ2-3; no definite D call. Germline-derived CDR1 and CDR2 are MNHEY and SVGAGI. This CDR3 contains 13 residues. Trimming took 7 bases from V and 2 from J, leaving 10 bases between them. The DNA for the CDR3 is TGTGCCAGCACAGATACCTTCACAGATACGCAGTATTTT. It yields the protein CASTDTFTDTQYF.

The chain uses TRBV7-6 and TRBJ2-3; 14 nucleotides match TRBD2. This CDR3 spans 17 amino acids. CDR1 is SGHVS, CDR2 FNYEAQ, per germline. The V gene end was trimmed by 5 bases and the J gene end by 4 bases; junction bases not matched to a gene: 8. CDR3: CASSGGTSGSSADTQYF. As DNA, the CDR3 is TGTGCCAGCAGCGGCGGGACTAGCGGGAGTTCTGCAGATACGCAGTATTTT. Full variable domain (outside the CDR3, taken from reference TRBV7-6 and TRBJ2-3): GAGVSQSPRYKVTKRGQDVALRCDPISGHVSLYWYRQALGQGPEFLTYFNYEAQQDKSGLPNDRFSAERPEGSISTLTIQRTEQRDSAMYRCASSGGTSGSSADTQYFGPGTRLTVL.

This clone was recorded a few times. The J gene is TRBJ2-2, the V gene TRBV21-1; the table's D call, TRBD2, was not checked against the DNA. TRBV21-1 is a documented pseudogene. The CDR3 runs to 20 residues. The CDR3 is CASNPTPGTSAATNTGELFF. The CDR3 DNA follows: TGTGCCAGCAATCCCACCCCCGGGACTAGCGCGGCCACGAACACCGGGGAGCTGTTTTTT.

Comment on this clone: At one end, the junction sequence differs from germline, possibly due to a read error. The chain combines TRBV12-5 with TRBJ2-7, with D perhaps TRBD2 (7 bases). The germline gives CDR1 LGHNT, CDR2 FRNRAP. The CDR3 is 15 residues long. CDR3 nucleotides: TGTGCTAGTGGGTTGGGGGCCGGGAGGCCCTACGAGCAGTACTTC. The encoded protein is CASGLGAGRPYEQYF.

The V gene is TRBV4-2, the J gene TRBJ1-6; 8 bases match TRBD1. The CDR3 extends over 16 amino acids. CDR1 and CDR2 (germline): LGHNA, YNFKEQ. With V trimmed by 3 bases and J by 3 bases, 4 bases remained unmatched. CDR3 residues: CASSQAGGYYNSPLHF. CDR3 DNA sequence: TGTGCCAGCAGCCAGGCAGGGGGCTACTATAATTCACCCCTCCACTTT.

V and J are TRBV10-3 and TRBJ2-5; a possible D gene is TRBD2 (6 bases). CDR1 and CDR2 from the germline V gene are ENHRY and SYGVKD. CDR3 length: 13 residues. With 6 bases removed from V and 1 base from J, the gap between germline ends came to 9 bases. The chain's CDR3 is CAISTGLQETQYF. CDR3 bases: TGTGCCATCAGCACGGGACTCCAAGAGACCCAGTACTTC.

The chain carries TRBV5-1 and TRBJ1-2; TRBD1 agrees at 8 bases. With 3 bases clipped from V and 6 bases from J, the junction kept 10 bases outside the gene matches. The CDR3 runs to 15 residues. The germline V gene has CDR1 SGHRS and CDR2 YFSETQ. CDR3 bases: TGCGCCAGCAGCTCAACACCGACAGGGGTCAATGGCTACACCTTC. This codes for CASSSTPTGVNGYTF.

This chain connects TRBV7-2 to TRBJ2-2; 8 bases match TRBD1. CDR3 length: 14 amino acids. Trimming removed 6 bases from V and 4 bases from J; junction bases left unmatched: 4. Germline-derived CDR1 and CDR2 are SGHTA and FQGNSA. CDR3 bases: TGTGCCAGCAGACCGGACAGGGCCACCGGGGAGCTGTTTTTT. This gives the protein CASRPDRATGELFF. Combining the CDR3 with reference TRBV7-2 and TRBJ2-2 gives the whole variable domain GAGVSQSPSNKVTEKGKDVELRCDPISGHTALYWYRQSLGQGLEFLIYFQGNSAPDKSGLPSDRFSAERTGGSVSTLTIQRTQQEDSAVYLCASRPDRATGELFFGEGSRLTVL.

This chain connects TRBV15 to TRBJ2-1; 7 nucleotides agree with TRBD2. CDR1 is LNHNV and CDR2 is YYDKDF in the germline V gene (reference sequence). Trimming cost V 1 base and J 8 bases; bases outside gene matches: 8. The length of the CDR3 is 15 residues. The CDR3 DNA follows: TGTGCCACCAGCAGAGTGCGGGAGAATAGGTATGAGCAGTTCTTC. Translation gives CATSRVRENRYEQFF. Variable domain in full (rest from reference TRBV15 and TRBJ2-1): DAMVIQNPRYQVTQFGKPVTLSCSQTLNHNVMYWYQQKSSQAPKLLFHYYDKDFNNEADTPDNFQSRRPNTSFCFLDIRSPGLGDTAMYLCATSRVRENRYEQFFGPGTRLTVL.

The chain is built from TRBV5-4 and TRBJ2-6; a weak D match, TRBD1 (6 bases). The germline V gene has CDR1 SGHNT and CDR2 YYREEE (reference sequence). CDR3 length: 17 amino acids. V lost 5 bases and J 0 bases, leaving 15 bases between the germline ends. DNA for the CDR3: TGTGCCAGCAGTTCTCCGGGACAAAGCTCTGGGGCCAACGTCCTGACTTTC. This translates into CASSSPGQSSGANVLTF.

The chain combines TRBV11-2 with TRBJ1-3; D is possibly TRBD1 (6 bases). Trimming took 2 bases from V and 4 from J, leaving 12 bases between them. The CDR3 is made up of 15 amino acids. Germline loops: CDR1 SGHAT, CDR2 FQNNGV. Here the CDR3 reads CASSLTGTGGNTIYF. The CDR3, as DNA: TGTGCCAGCAGCTTAACGGGTACAGGGGGAAACACCATATATTTT.

The chain uses TRBV24-1 and TRBJ2-1, with D uncertain. The CDR3 sequence is 14 residues long. Germline values: CDR1 KGHDR, CDR2 SFDVKD. Between the trimmed V and J ends, which lost 5 bases and 0 bases, there was a span of 7 bases. The CDR3 sequence: CATSVGGSYNEQFF. The CDR3 DNA follows: TGTGCCACCAGTGTTGGCGGCTCCTACAATGAGCAGTTCTTC.

The CDR3 protein is CASSGGTSGSYEQYF. The CDR3 bases are TGCGCCAGCAGTGGTGGGACTAGCGGTTCCTACGAGCAGTACTTC. The chain carries TRBV10-1 and TRBJ2-7, with TRBD2 identical over 11 bases. Germline V gene lookup returns CDR1 WNHNN and CDR2 SYGVQD (reference sequence). V shed 4 bases, J shed 1 base, and the junction held 3 bases outside the gene matches. The CDR3 consists of 15 residues.

The rearrangement links TRBV7-3 to TRBJ2-1; 14 bases align to TRBD2. Germline trimming cut 5 bases from V and 1 base from J; bases unmatched to any gene: 16. CDR1 is SGHTA, CDR2 FQGTGA, per germline. The length of the CDR3 is 21 residues. CDR3 loop: CASSQTGTSGSWVGSYNEQFF. In DNA, the CDR3 is TGTGCCAGCAGCCAGACCGGGACTAGCGGGAGTTGGGTCGGATCCTACAATGAGCAGTTCTTC.

CDR3 loop: CASSSTTATNEKLFF. In DNA form, the CDR3 reads TGCGCCAGCAGCTCTACGACAGCAACTAATGAAAAACTGTTTTTT. The V and J genes are TRBV5-1 and TRBJ1-4; perhaps TRBD1 as D (5 bases). This CDR3 comprises 15 residues. Per the germline V gene, CDR1 is SGHRS and CDR2 is YFSETQ. Trimming stripped 3 bases from V and 0 bases from J, with 9 bases between.

The chain carries TRBV11-3 and TRBJ1-5; D gene unclear. V lost 2 bases to trimming and J lost 0 bases, with 8 bases between them. The CDR3 is 15 residues long. Germline loops: CDR1 SGHNT, CDR2 YENEEA. CDR3 DNA: TGTGCCAGCAGCTTATGGGCGGGTAGCAATCAGCCCCAGCATTTT. It encodes CASSLWAGSNQPQHF.

The chain couples TRBV6-1 to TRBJ2-3; D gene ambiguous. Germline V gene sequence: CDR1 MNHNS, CDR2 SASEGT. Trimming removed 1 base from V and 9 bases from J, with 5 bases in between. This CDR3 has 11 residues. The DNA of the CDR3 is TGTGCCAGCAGTGAAGTTATAACGCAGTATTTT. Residues: CASSEVITQYF.